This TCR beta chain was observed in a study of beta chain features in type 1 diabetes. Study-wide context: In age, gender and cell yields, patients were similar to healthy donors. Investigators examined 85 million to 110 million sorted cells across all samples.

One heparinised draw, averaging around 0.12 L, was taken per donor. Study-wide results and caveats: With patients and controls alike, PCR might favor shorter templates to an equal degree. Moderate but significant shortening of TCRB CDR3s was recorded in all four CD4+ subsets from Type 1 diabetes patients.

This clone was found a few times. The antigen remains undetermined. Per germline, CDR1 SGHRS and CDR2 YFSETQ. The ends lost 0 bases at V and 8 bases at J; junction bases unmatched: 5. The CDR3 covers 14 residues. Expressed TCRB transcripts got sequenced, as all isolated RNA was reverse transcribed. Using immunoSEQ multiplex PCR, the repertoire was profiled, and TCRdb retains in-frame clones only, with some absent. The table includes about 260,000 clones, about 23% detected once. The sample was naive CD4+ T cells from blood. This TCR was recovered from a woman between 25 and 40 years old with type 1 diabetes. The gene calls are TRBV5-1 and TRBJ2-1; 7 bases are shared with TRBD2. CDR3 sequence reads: CASSLGGRADEQFF. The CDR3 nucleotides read TGCGCCAGCAGCTTGGGGGGGAGGGCCGATGAGCAGTTCTTC.